The sequence of this TCR beta chain was determined in a study of shared clonotypes between healthy human individuals. Measured with immunoSEQ multiplex PCR; TCRdb has only the in-frame clones, and not every one. The sample lists around 2,100,000 clones; about 95% were seen once. Terminally differentiated effector memory CD45RA+ cells were left out of the naive CD8 fraction, which was CD45RO-negative and positively selected for CCR7. The healthy adult donors were HIV-negative and reported no recent acute infections or vaccinations. The CDR3 length is 13 residues. Germline assignment: CDR1 SGHNT and CDR2 YYREEE (reference sequence). V was trimmed by 2 bases and J by 4 bases, leaving 9 bases between them.

This clonotype was obtained from a man in his late teens or twenties in good health. The material sequenced was naive CD8+ T cells sorted from blood. J is TRBJ1-2 and V is TRBV5-4; D gene ambiguous. The CDR3 nucleotides read TGTGCCAGCAGCTTTAGGGCCGGCTATGGCTACACCTTC. Residues: CASSFRAGYGYTF.